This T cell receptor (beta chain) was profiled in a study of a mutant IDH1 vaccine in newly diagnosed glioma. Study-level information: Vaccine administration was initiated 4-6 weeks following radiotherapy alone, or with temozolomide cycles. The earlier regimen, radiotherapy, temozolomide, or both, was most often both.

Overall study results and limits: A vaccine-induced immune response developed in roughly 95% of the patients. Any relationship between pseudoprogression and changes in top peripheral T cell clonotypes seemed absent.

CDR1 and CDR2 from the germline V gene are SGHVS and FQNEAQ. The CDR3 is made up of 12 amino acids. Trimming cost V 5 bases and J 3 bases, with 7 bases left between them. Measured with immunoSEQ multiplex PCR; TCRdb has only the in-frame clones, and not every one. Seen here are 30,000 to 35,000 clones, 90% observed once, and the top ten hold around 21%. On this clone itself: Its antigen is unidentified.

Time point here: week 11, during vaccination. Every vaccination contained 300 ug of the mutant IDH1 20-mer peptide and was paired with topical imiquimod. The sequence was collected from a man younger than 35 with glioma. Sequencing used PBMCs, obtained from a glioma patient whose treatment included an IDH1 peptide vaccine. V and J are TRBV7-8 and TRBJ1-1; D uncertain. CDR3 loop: CASSPEDTEAFF. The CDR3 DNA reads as TGTGCCAGCAGCCCGGAGGACACTGAAGCTTTCTTT.